Included here is one TCR beta chain sequence, with context. The sample belongs to a study of blood T cell repertoires in COVID-19. Original analysis: Amplifying reference gene primers gave estimates of nucleated cell counts. Libraries were prepared by immunoSEQ multiplex PCR; TCRdb keeps only in-frame clonotypes and omits some of them. V, J and clone size were drawn from that table, and D and trimming were deduced from the DNA. The top ten clones hold roughly 2.3% of a sample with approximately 290,000 clones, 80% to 95% of them seen once. CDR3 length: 14 residues. Germline trimming cut 3 bases from V and 2 bases from J; bases unmatched to any gene: 4. Looked up from germline, CDR1 is DFQATT and CDR2 is SNEGSKA (reference sequence). While infection was still active, Seattle patients were enrolled and then followed longitudinally.

The sample was peripheral blood. The chain is built from TRBV20-1 and TRBJ2-7, with TRBD2 identical over 10 bases. This TCR derives from a woman in her twenties or thirties with COVID-19, enrolled during active disease. The CDR3 protein is CSASFLAGAYEQYF. CDR3 DNA sequence: TGCAGTGCTAGTTTTCTAGCGGGAGCCTACGAGCAGTACTTC.